This section outlines one T cell receptor beta chain sequence together with its context. Through a sample-barcoded 5' primer and a J-beta primer mix, a second PCR was run for 7 to 11 cycles. The yield of each sample was at least 2.5 million CDR3-containing paired-end reads. TCRdb processed the 5' RACE reads anew with MiXCR; each CDR3 protein has one entry. The sample shows about 1,400,000 distinct CDR3 sequences, approximately 42% of them seen only once. These data come from a study of blood T cells in healthy people across ages. The specimen was blood. This receptor was taken from a woman aged 18 to 35 in good health.

The CDR3 bases are TGTGCCAGCAGCACCCGCGGGACTAGCGGGGTGGCGGCTTTGAACGAGCAGTACTTC. The encoded protein is CASSTRGTSGVAALNEQYF. The chain combines TRBV7-6 with TRBJ2-5, with TRBD2 identical over 13 bases. The J call may not be correct, given that the DNA end is closer to TRBJ2-7. This CDR3 region has 19 residues. Germline V gene data show CDR1 as SGHVS and CDR2 as FNYEAQ.